One sample yielded the 21 T cell receptor beta chains listed below, sequenced in a study of blood T cell repertoires in COVID-19. The assay was immunoSEQ multiplex PCR, and TCRdb's table has in-frame clones only and misses some. The sample has 250,000 to 300,000 clones; 75% to 90% are singletons. The sequenced material came from peripheral blood. The receptors were gathered from a woman between 55 and 75 years old with acute or convalescent COVID-19.

This sequence joins TRBV9 and TRBJ1-4; D uncertain. Germline CDR1 SGDLS, CDR2 YYNGEE. V was shortened by 0 bases and J by 4 bases, with 10 bases between the two germline ends. CDR3 length: 15 amino acids. CDR3 residues: CASSVDVSYNEKLFF. The DNA for the CDR3 is TGTGCCAGCAGCGTAGATGTTAGCTATAATGAAAAACTGTTTTTT.

The chain combines TRBV28 with TRBJ1-4, with D unclear. The CDR3 consists of 16 residues. V gave up 7 bases and J gave up 0 bases, with 15 bases separating them. The germline gives CDR1 MDHEN, CDR2 SYDVKM. CDR3 DNA sequence: TGTGCCAGCACCCTTTCAGGATACTCAACTAATGAAAAACTGTTTTTT. This sequence encodes CASTLSGYSTNEKLFF.

This sequence joins TRBV29-1 and TRBJ1-2; no clear D. There are 12 residues in the CDR3. The germline V gene encodes CDR1 SQVTM and CDR2 ANQGSEA. V was pared by 1 base and J by 7 bases, with 10 bases between. The CDR3 DNA follows: TGCAGCGTTGAAGGTTCGAGGGCTGGCTACACCTTC. Protein: CSVEGSRAGYTF.

A single count supports this clone. The V call is TRBV2, the J call TRBJ2-1; the match to TRBD2 covers 12 bases. V dropped 11 bases and J dropped 7; count of bases not matched to a gene: 21. Germline V gene sequence: CDR1 SNHLY, CDR2 FYNNEI. The CDR3 is 18 amino acids. The DNA of the CDR3 is TGTGCCGTACACTCTAGCGGGAGGGCCTTTGTCCCCGAGAATGAGCAGTTCTTC. Its protein is CAVHSSGRAFVPENEQFF.

CDR3 nucleotide sequence: TGCAGCGTGCGGGGACAAGCAGGGGGGAAGACCCAGTACTTC. Protein: CSVRGQAGGKTQYF. V gene TRBV29-1 combines with J gene TRBJ2-5; TRBD1 is a possible D gene (7 bases). The CDR3 is 14 amino acids. The V and J ends lost 6 bases and 6 bases respectively, with 20 bases between them. In germline, CDR1 is SQVTM, CDR2 ANQGSEA.

V usage is TRBV3-1 (or the pseudogene TRBV3-2) and J usage is TRBJ2-7; 11 bases are shared with TRBD2. The germline CDR1 and CDR2 sequences are LGHDT and YNNKEL (reference sequence). Trimming took 5 bases from V and 2 from J; bases not matched to a gene: 8. The CDR3 spans 16 residues. DNA of the CDR3: TGTGCCAGCAGCTCACGACTAGCGGGACGAACCTACGAGCAGTACTTC. It encodes CASSSRLAGRTYEQYF.

This sequence joins TRBV9 and TRBJ2-2; 9 nucleotides line up with TRBD2. Germline CDR1 reads SGDLS; CDR2 reads YYNGEE. After removal of 3 bases from V and 1 base from J, the junction contained 16 bases not matched to a gene. The CDR3 covers 20 residues. As DNA, the CDR3 is TGTGCCAGCAGCGCGGGTGTCTTAGCGGGGGCCAGAATGAACACCGGGGAGCTGTTTTTT. This codes for CASSAGVLAGARMNTGELFF.

This clone was seen only a few times. The CDR3 loop reads CASSLRGETQYF. The CDR3 region has the DNA TGTGCCAGCAGCTTACGAGGAGAGACCCAGTACTTC. This rearrangement joins TRBV7-2 to TRBJ2-5; unclear D gene. The CDR3 is made up of 12 amino acids. V was pared by 2 bases and J by 4 bases, with 5 bases between. Germline V CDR1 and CDR2: SGHTA, FQGNSA.

The chain combines TRBV2 with TRBJ2-4; TRBD1 matches at 7 bases. CDR1 and CDR2 (germline): SNHLY, FYNNEI. V was pared by 4 bases and J by 8 bases, with 5 bases of the junction left unmatched. The CDR3 length is 13 residues. CDR3 loop: CASSGRGRDIQYF. The CDR3 DNA follows: TGTGCCAGCAGTGGAAGGGGGCGGGACATTCAGTACTTC. Using reference TRBV2 and TRBJ2-4 for the parts outside the CDR3, the full variable domain is EPEVTQTPSHQVTQMGQEVILRCVPISNHLYFYWYRQILGQKVEFLVSFYNNEISEKSEIFDDQFSVERPDGSNFTLKIRSTKLEDSAMYFCASSGRGRDIQYFGAGTRLSVL.

This chain links TRBV5-6 with TRBJ2-5; a possible D gene is TRBD1 (5 bases). Germline assignment: CDR1 SGHDT and CDR2 YYEEEE. The V gene lost 0 bases and the J gene lost 5 bases, with 14 bases spanning the gap. The CDR3 totals 15 residues. The CDR3 nucleotides read TGTGCCAGCAGCTTGGTGGGCAGGGTGGGGGAGACCCAGTACTTC. This translates into CASSLVGRVGETQYF.

The chain is built from TRBV19 and TRBJ2-5, with 7 bases fitting TRBD1. CDR1 LNHDA and CDR2 SQIVND come from the germline V gene (reference sequence). CDR3 length: 16 amino acids. The junction had 8 bases not matched to a gene; V was cut back by 1 base and J by 3 bases. CDR3 DNA sequence: TGTGCCAGTAGTATAGGTGGCAGGGGGTCCGAAGAGACCCAGTACTTC. It yields the protein CASSIGGRGSEETQYF.

There are a few counts of this clone. The chain uses TRBV6-2 or TRBV6-3 and TRBJ1-5; TRBD1 aligns across 10 bases. Germline-derived CDR1 and CDR2 are MNHEY and SVGEGT. Trimming removed 4 bases from V and 0 bases from J; junction bases left unmatched: 6. The length of the CDR3 is 17 residues. The CDR3 DNA reads as TGTGCCAGCAGTTCCCGGACAGGGGGGCATAGCAATCAGCCCCAGCATTTT. Residues: CASSSRTGGHSNQPQHF.

The V and J genes are TRBV24-1 and TRBJ2-2; D is possibly TRBD1 (6 bases). The CDR3 consists of 20 residues. Germline CDR1 is KGHDR and CDR2 is SFDVKD. Trimming took off 4 bases at V and 6 bases at J, with 29 bases between the two ends. The CDR3 spells CATSDVLTFRQVMGSGELFF. CDR3 in DNA: TGTGCCACCAGTGACGTTTTGACCTTTAGACAGGTCATGGGATCCGGGGAGCTGTTTTTT.

V usage is TRBV7-9 and J usage is TRBJ2-1; D unclear. The CDR3 totals 16 residues. Germline loops: CDR1 SEHNR, CDR2 FQNEAQ (reference sequence). Trimming left V 5 bases short and J 3 bases short, with 17 bases between. The CDR3 spells CASSHSIAKLYNEQFF. CDR3 sequence (DNA): TGTGCCAGCAGCCATTCTATTGCCAAACTCTACAATGAGCAGTTCTTC.

In its sample, this clone was seen a few times. V and J are TRBV2 and TRBJ1-2, with D hard to call. Germline values: CDR1 SNHLY, CDR2 FYNNEI. V was pared by 4 bases and J by 2 bases, with 8 bases between. The CDR3 length is 13 residues. The CDR3 sequence is CASSADINYGYTF. DNA of the CDR3: TGTGCCAGCAGTGCCGACATAAACTATGGCTACACCTTC.

The rearrangement uses TRBV3-1 (or the pseudogene TRBV3-2) and TRBJ1-5, with TRBD1 matching over 9 bases. The trim removed 4 bases at V and 1 base at J, leaving 2 bases unmatched. The CDR3 consists of 15 residues. Looked up from germline, CDR1 is LGHDT and CDR2 is YNNKEL (reference sequence). The CDR3 nucleotides read TGTGCCAGCAGCCCGACAGGGGGGAGCAATCAGCCCCAGCATTTT. Its protein is CASSPTGGSNQPQHF.

The gene calls are TRBV7-2 and TRBJ2-6, with TRBD1 matching 8 bases. This CDR3 has 16 amino acids. Germline CDR1 SGHTA, CDR2 FQGNSA. Trimming cost V 5 bases and J 0 bases; bases outside gene matches: 3. CDR3 coding DNA: TGTGCCAGCAGCCGGACAGGGAGCTCTGGGGCCAACGTCCTGACTTTC. This gives the protein CASSRTGSSGANVLTF. Supplemented by reference TRBV7-2 and TRBJ2-6, the full variable domain reads GAGVSQSPSNKVTEKGKDVELRCDPISGHTALYWYRQSLGQGLEFLIYFQGNSAPDKSGLPSDRFSAERTGGSVSTLTIQRTQQEDSAVYLCASSRTGSSGANVLTFGAGSRLTVL.

The V gene is TRBV4-3, the J gene TRBJ2-1; D gene unclear. This CDR3 has 16 amino acids. The ends were cut back, 0 bases at V and 0 bases at J, with 9 bases in the middle. Germline lookup yields CDR1 LGHNA and CDR2 YSLEER. The CDR3 nucleotides read TGCGCCAGCAGCCAAGAGTTGCGGAGCTCCTACAATGAGCAGTTCTTC. It translates to CASSQELRSSYNEQFF.

The rearrangement uses TRBV2 and TRBJ1-6; 8 bases match TRBD1. This CDR3 contains 13 residues. V was clipped by 10 bases and J by 5 bases; unmatched bases: 4. Per germline, CDR1 SNHLY and CDR2 FYNNEI. CDR3: CAILDRDNSPLHF. CDR3 nucleotide sequence: TGTGCCATCCTGGACAGGGATAATTCACCCCTCCACTTT.

The rearrangement links TRBV9 to TRBJ2-1, with 14 bases identical to TRBD2. Germline CDR1 SGDLS, CDR2 YYNGEE. The CDR3 has 15 amino acids. V trimming: 4 bases; J trimming: 9 bases; junction bases outside the gene matches: 6. CDR3 bases: TGTGCCAGCAGCCGACTAGCGGGGGGGCCGGGTGAGCAGTTCTTC. Its translation: CASSRLAGGPGEQFF. The full variable domain, in which reference TRBV9 and TRBJ2-1 provide the parts outside the CDR3, is DSGVTQTPKHLITATGQRVTLRCSPRSGDLSVYWYQQSLDQGLQFLIQYYNGEERAKGNILERFSAQQFPDLHSELNLSSLELGDSALYFCASSRLAGGPGEQFFGPGTRLTVL.

The chain combines TRBV6-5 with TRBJ2-7; perhaps TRBD2 as D (6 bases). The CDR3 is 16 amino acids. Germline V lookup: CDR1 MNHEY, CDR2 SVGAGI. V was pared by 0 bases and J by 4 bases, with 16 bases between. The CDR3 nucleotides are TGTGCCAGCAGTTACTCGGGGGGAATCTCTGAGTACGAGCAGTACTTC. It codes for CASSYSGGISEYEQYF.